The 18 T cell receptor beta chains below come from one sample, sequenced in a study of OX40 agonist ivuxolimab in advanced cancers. The protocol was immunoSEQ multiplex PCR, while the TCRdb copy is restricted to in-frame clones and leaves out a portion. The sample holds about 69,000 clones, about three quarters seen once. Sequenced material: CD4+ or CD8+ T cells sorted from blood, taken in a trial of the OX40 agonist ivuxolimab. The origin of the receptors is an adult with an advanced solid tumor such as melanoma, head and neck, liver or kidney cancer.

V is TRBV5-1 and J is TRBJ2-7; D might be TRBD2 (6 bases). V lost 4 bases to trimming and J lost 4 bases, with 33 bases between them. The CDR3 is made up of 20 amino acids. Germline loops: CDR1 SGHRS, CDR2 YFSETQ. Here the CDR3 DNA reads TGCGCCAGCAGCAACCTAGGACTCGAGACACTTTTACGGGGGAATTACGAGCAGTACTTC. Translated, it gives CASSNLGLETLLRGNYEQYF. The variable domain in full, completed from reference TRBV5-1 and TRBJ2-7, reads KAGVTQTPRYLIKTRGQQVTLSCSPISGHRSVSWYQQTPGQGLQFLFEYFSETQRNKGNFPGRFSGRQFSNSRSEMNVSTLELGDSALYLCASSNLGLETLLRGNYEQYFGPGTRLTVT.

This clone was seen a handful of times. V usage is TRBV4-2 and J usage is TRBJ1-2, with D unresolved. The CDR3 extends over 15 amino acids. The germline V gene encodes CDR1 LGHNA and CDR2 YNFKEQ. Trimming pared 1 base from V and 4 bases from J, leaving 13 bases between. CDR3 sequence reads: CASSQVETGSYGYTF. CDR3 coding DNA: TGTGCCAGCAGCCAAGTAGAGACGGGCAGCTATGGCTACACCTTC.

Judged by abundance, this clone is medium-sized. In the same sample, other DNA sequences code for this CDR3. The chain has TRBV19 and TRBJ1-2; 7 nucleotides line up with TRBD1. Germline assignment: CDR1 LNHDA and CDR2 SQIVND (reference sequence). V lost 3 bases to trimming and J lost 5 bases; unmatched junction nucleotides: 6. This CDR3 has 14 amino acids. The CDR3 nucleotides are TGTGCCAGTAGTATCCCTGGGACAGCTTATGGCTACACCTTC. Encoded protein: CASSIPGTAYGYTF.

V is TRBV6-1 and J is TRBJ2-7, with 13 bases fitting TRBD2. From germline, CDR1 is MNHNS and CDR2 SASEGT. This CDR3 has 15 residues. Trimming at V came to 7 bases and at J to 6 bases, leaving 9 bases not matched to a gene. The chain's CDR3 is CASTTGRLAGGEQYF. CDR3 DNA sequence: TGTGCCAGCACCACGGGGAGACTAGCGGGAGGCGAGCAGTACTTC.

V usage is TRBV18 and J usage is TRBJ2-1; TRBD1 might be the D (6 bases). CDR1 is KGHSH and CDR2 is LQKENI in the germline V gene. V was clipped by 5 bases and J by 8 bases, with 13 bases between them. There are 13 residues in the CDR3. CDR3 sequence: CASSVHRDDEQFF. As DNA, the CDR3 is TGTGCCAGCTCAGTACACAGGGACGATGAGCAGTTCTTC.

The rearrangement uses TRBV30 and TRBJ2-7, with no clear D. V was shortened by 4 bases and J by 2 bases, with 6 bases between the two germline ends. CDR1 and CDR2 from the germline V gene are GTSNPN and SVGIG (reference sequence). The CDR3 sequence is 11 residues long. This CDR3 is CAWMGAYEQYF. The CDR3 region has the DNA TGTGCCTGGATGGGTGCCTACGAGCAGTACTTC.

This clone was found a few times. This CDR3 reads CASSLDWGEAFF. CDR3 DNA sequence: TGTGCCAGCAGCTTAGATTGGGGGGAAGCTTTCTTT. This chain uses TRBV11-2 with TRBJ1-1; a weak D match, TRBD1 (5 bases). Germline CDR1 reads SGHAT; CDR2 reads FQNNGV. Trimming took off 0 bases at V and 8 bases at J, with 7 bases between the two ends. CDR3 size: 12 residues.

The rearrangement uses TRBV7-9 and TRBJ2-1; 10 nucleotides match TRBD1. This CDR3 is 14 amino acids long. CDR1 and CDR2 (germline): SEHNR, FQNEAQ (reference sequence). Trimming took 1 base from V and 7 from J; bases not matched to a gene: 1. Here the CDR3 reads CASSLGTGGNEQFF. Written as DNA, the CDR3 is TGTGCCAGCAGCTTAGGGACAGGGGGGAATGAGCAGTTCTTC.

Written as DNA, the CDR3 is TGTGCCAGCAGTACGGGATCTGAGACCCAGTACTTC. Translation: CASSTGSETQYF. The chain recombines TRBV6-5 with TRBJ2-5, with D maybe TRBD2 (5 bases). CDR1 and CDR2 from the germline V gene are MNHEY and SVGAGI. With 5 bases removed from V and 5 bases from J, the gap between germline ends came to 9 bases. This CDR3 region has 12 residues.

This clone has only a few counts. The DNA for the CDR3 is TGTGCCAGCAGCTTATCCGGACCTGACACTGAAGCTTTCTTT. Amino acid sequence: CASSLSGPDTEAFF. The J gene is TRBJ1-1, the V gene TRBV7-9; D call uncertain. Germline-derived CDR1 and CDR2 are SEHNR and FQNEAQ (reference sequence). Trimming left V 2 bases short and J 3 bases short, with 10 bases between. CDR3 size: 14 residues.

The chain has TRBV7-9 and TRBJ2-3; D gene unclear. V was shortened by 6 bases and J by 3 bases, with 10 bases between the two germline ends. This CDR3 spans 13 amino acids. CDR1 is SEHNR and CDR2 is FQNEAQ in the germline V gene (reference sequence). The CDR3 bases are TGTGCCAGCAGAGTCGTGGATACAGATACGCAGTATTTT. Protein product: CASRVVDTDTQYF.

The V and J genes are TRBV6-5 and TRBJ2-1, with D perhaps assigned TRBD1 or TRBD2 (6 bases each). Germline V gives CDR1 MNHEY, CDR2 SVGAGI. CDR3 length: 15 amino acids. Trimming removed 5 bases at V and 2 bases at J, with 13 bases between. The CDR3 coding sequence is TGTGCCAGCAGTACGCGGGGACAAACCTACAATGAGCAGTTCTTC. Residues: CASSTRGQTYNEQFF.

The table lists this clone with a count of one. The V and J genes are TRBV6-6 and TRBJ2-7; D is perhaps TRBD2 (6 bases). V lost 4 bases, J lost 0 bases, and 10 bases lay in between. The germline V gene has CDR1 MNHNY and CDR2 SVGAGI (reference sequence). This CDR3 is 14 amino acids long. The CDR3 protein is CASSFGGTSYEQYF. In DNA form, the CDR3 reads TGTGCCAGCAGTTTTGGGGGGACCTCCTACGAGCAGTACTTC.

This clone was detected only a few times. The chain recombines TRBV19 with TRBJ2-1; 9 bases line up with TRBD1. With V trimmed by 5 bases and J by 10 bases, 12 bases remained unmatched. The CDR3 loop spans 15 amino acids. Looked up from germline, CDR1 is LNHDA and CDR2 is SQIVND (reference sequence). The CDR3 DNA reads as TGTGCCAGTAGTGGGGGACAGGGAGGTCTGAACGAGCAGTTCTTC. Protein: CASSGGQGGLNEQFF.

This rearrangement joins TRBV6-1 to TRBJ1-6, with TRBD1 matching 11 bases. Germline CDR1 is MNHNS and CDR2 is SASEGT. This CDR3 has 17 residues. After removal of 4 bases from V and 1 base from J, the junction contained 3 bases not matched to a gene. DNA for the CDR3: TGTGCCAGCAGTGGGACAGGGGGCTTGTCCTATAATTCACCCCTCCACTTT. Protein product: CASSGTGGLSYNSPLHF.

V gene TRBV10-3 combines with J gene TRBJ2-2, with D tentatively TRBD1 (6 bases). Germline V lookup: CDR1 ENHRY, CDR2 SYGVKD. The CDR3 sequence is 14 residues long. Trimming removed 7 bases at V and 3 bases at J, with 12 bases between. For the CDR3, the DNA is TGTGCCATCACTAGGACAGAGGACACCGGGGAGCTGTTTTTT. The encoded protein is CAITRTEDTGELFF.

This clone was seen more than once but under ten times. V is TRBV6-1 and J is TRBJ1-2; perhaps TRBD1 as D (6 bases). With 7 bases removed from V and 7 bases from J, the gap between germline ends came to 19 bases. Germline V CDR1 and CDR2: MNHNS, SASEGT. CDR3 length equals 14 residues. The CDR3 sequence is CASTWTEAGGGYTF. In DNA form, the CDR3 reads TGTGCCAGCACCTGGACAGAGGCGGGAGGTGGCTACACCTTC.

The V gene is TRBV28, the J gene TRBJ2-3, with 12 nucleotides matching TRBD2. Trimming cost V 2 bases and J 0 bases; bases outside gene matches: 3. Looked up from germline, CDR1 is MDHEN and CDR2 is SYDVKM. This CDR3 spans 17 amino acids. The CDR3 DNA reads as TGTGCCAGCAGTTTAGGGACTAGCGGGTCGAGCACAGATACGCAGTATTTT. Its translation: CASSLGTSGSSTDTQYF.